The 8 T cell receptor beta chains given below trace back to one sample, sequenced in a study of blood T cell repertoires in COVID-19. The table came from immunoSEQ multiplex PCR; TCRdb's copy has only in-frame clones and leaves some out. The sample records 200,000 to 250,000 clones, under 90% being singletons. What was sequenced was PBMCs or T cells enriched from blood (not recorded which). The receptor set was obtained from an older woman who had recovered from COVID-19.

The chain employs TRBV3-1 (or the pseudogene TRBV3-2) and TRBJ2-1, with 8 bases that match TRBD2. The germline CDR1 and CDR2 sequences are LGHDT and YNNKEL (reference sequence). V trimming: 4 bases; J trimming: 0 bases; junction bases outside the gene matches: 2. CDR3 size: 15 residues. The CDR3 DNA reads as TGTGCCAGCAGCCCCGGGACTAGCTCCTACAATGAGCAGTTCTTC. Translation gives CASSPGTSSYNEQFF.

The chain carries TRBV14 and TRBJ2-5, with 10 bases lining up with TRBD2. The CDR3 has 14 residues. CDR1 and CDR2 from the germline V gene are SGHDN and FVKESK. V lost 4 bases to trimming and J lost 4 bases; unmatched junction nucleotides: 3. CDR3 protein: CASSRSSGGETQYF. CDR3 DNA: TGTGCCAGCAGCCGGTCTAGCGGGGGAGAGACCCAGTACTTC.

The genes are TRBV4-3 and TRBJ1-2, with a possible D match to TRBD1 (6 bases). The CDR3 has 15 residues. Germline values: CDR1 LGHNA, CDR2 YSLEER. The V and J ends lost 0 bases and 7 bases respectively, with 15 bases between them. CDR3 residues: CASSQDGQGRGGYTF. CDR3 nucleotide sequence: TGCGCCAGCAGCCAAGATGGGCAGGGCAGGGGTGGCTACACCTTC.

This rearrangement joins TRBV14 to TRBJ2-7; no reliable D call. CDR3 size: 15 residues. Germline CDR1 reads SGHDN; CDR2 reads FVKESK. V shed 3 bases and J shed 3 bases, with 15 bases lying between them. The CDR3 loop reads CASSHRLAGVYEQYF. CDR3 nucleotides: TGTGCCAGCAGCCATCGTTTAGCTGGCGTCTACGAGCAGTACTTC.

This chain uses TRBV11-2 with TRBJ1-2; 8 bases agree with TRBD1. CDR3 length: 18 residues. Germline V lookup: CDR1 SGHAT, CDR2 FQNNGV. After removal of 5 bases from V and 0 bases from J, the junction contained 14 bases not matched to a gene. CDR3 sequence: CASSPFLRGRGANYGYTF. In DNA, the CDR3 is TGTGCCAGCAGCCCCTTCCTCAGGGGGCGCGGGGCTAACTATGGCTACACCTTC.

A note on this clone: Other DNA sequences within the sample encode an identical CDR3. The chain recombines TRBV19 with TRBJ1-5, with D possibly TRBD1 on 6 matching bases. The CDR3 length is 13 residues. Trimming shortened V by 5 bases and J by 7 bases, and 12 bases separated the two germline ends. CDR1 is LNHDA, CDR2 SQIVND, per germline (reference sequence). The CDR3 sequence: CASSPGGRQPQHF. In DNA form, the CDR3 reads TGTGCCAGTAGTCCGGGGGGCCGGCAGCCCCAGCATTTT.

The chain uses TRBV15 and TRBJ1-1; a weak D match, TRBD1 (5 bases). CDR3 length: 14 amino acids. Trimming took off 0 bases at V and 9 bases at J, with 14 bases between the two ends. CDR1 and CDR2 (germline): LNHNV, YYDKDF (reference sequence). The CDR3 protein is CATSRDLAGEKAFF. In DNA form, the CDR3 reads TGTGCCACCAGCAGAGATCTCGCGGGGGAGAAAGCTTTCTTT.

The chain carries TRBV10-2 and TRBJ2-5; 12 bases line up with TRBD2. The CDR3 sequence is 15 residues long. Trimming took 5 bases from V and 2 from J; bases not matched to a gene: 3. Germline assignment: CDR1 WSHSY and CDR2 SAAADI. The chain's CDR3 is CASSRTSGAQETQYF. CDR3 nucleotide sequence: TGCGCCAGCAGTAGGACTAGCGGGGCTCAAGAGACCCAGTACTTC.